The 15 T cell receptor beta chains reported below all come from one sample, sequenced in a study of radiotherapy plus CTLA-4 blockade in lung cancer. Data came from immunoSEQ multiplex PCR; TCRdb stores just in-frame clones and leaves some out. The table includes roughly 120,000 clones, 81% detected once. The specimen comprised peripheral blood, sampled from a patient treated with radiotherapy plus ipilimumab. Every receptor here comes from a human donor with non-small cell lung cancer that progressed on radiotherapy plus ipilimumab. Some clones in this sample may be carry-over from other donors' samples.

CDR3 coding DNA: TGTGCCAGCAGCGTAGACTACCGGGACTCGCTCACAGATACGCAGTATTTT. Its translation is CASSVDYRDSLTDTQYF. The rearrangement uses TRBV9 and TRBJ2-3, with D perhaps TRBD2 (6 bases). Germline CDR1 and CDR2: SGDLS and YYNGEE. CDR3 length: 17 amino acids. The V and J ends lost 0 bases and 2 bases respectively, with 16 bases between them.

This clone has more than one count but fewer than ten. The chain combines TRBV19 with TRBJ2-2, with 7 nucleotides matching TRBD1. J gave up 6 bases and V 0 bases, and 10 bases lay outside the gene matches. The germline gives CDR1 LNHDA, CDR2 SQIVND (reference sequence). The CDR3 is 17 residues long. The CDR3 sequence is CASSIDLGQPSSGELFF. DNA for the CDR3: TGTGCCAGTAGTATAGATCTGGGACAGCCCTCGTCCGGGGAGCTGTTTTTT.

This rearrangement joins TRBV7-2 to TRBJ1-2, with a possible D match to TRBD1 (5 bases). The V and J ends lost 2 bases and 8 bases respectively, with 12 bases between them. This CDR3 region has 13 residues. CDR1 and CDR2 from the germline V gene are SGHTA and FQGNSA. The CDR3 loop is CASSLPGALGYTF. CDR3 sequence (DNA): TGTGCCAGCAGCTTACCCGGGGCCCTAGGCTACACCTTC.

In this sample, this clone turned up once. The chain couples TRBV6-1 to TRBJ2-7, with D unresolved. V lost 4 bases and J lost 3, with 7 bases in between. The CDR3 is 12 residues long. Germline-derived CDR1 and CDR2 are MNHNS and SASEGT. CDR3: CASSGARYEQYF. DNA for the CDR3: TGTGCCAGCAGTGGGGCTCGCTACGAGCAGTACTTC.

V is TRBV19 and J is TRBJ1-5; 9 bases line up with TRBD1. CDR1 is LNHDA, CDR2 SQIVND, per germline (reference sequence). J gave up 8 bases and V 6 bases, and 14 bases lay outside the gene matches. The CDR3 loop spans 16 amino acids. This chain's CDR3 is CASSPTGTGPLKPQHF. For the CDR3, the DNA is TGTGCCAGTAGCCCCACCGGGACAGGGCCCCTAAAGCCCCAGCATTTT.

The chain combines TRBV27 with TRBJ2-7; 8 bases agree with TRBD1. CDR1 is MNHEY, CDR2 SMNVEV, per germline (reference sequence). The CDR3 length is 15 residues. The trim removed 5 bases at V and 3 bases at J, leaving 9 bases unmatched. Here the CDR3 reads CASSILGTGGYEQYF. CDR3 in DNA: TGTGCCAGCAGTATACTCGGGACAGGAGGCTACGAGCAGTACTTC.

On this clone: Other nucleotide sequences in the sample specify the same CDR3. The rearrangement uses TRBV6-6 and TRBJ1-1; tentatively, D is TRBD1 (6 bases). This CDR3 is 14 amino acids long. Trimming took 0 bases from V and 2 from J, leaving 7 bases between them. Germline V gives CDR1 MNHNY, CDR2 SVGAGI (reference sequence). The CDR3 nucleotides read TGTGCCAGCAGTTACTCAGGGGGAAACACTGAAGCTTTCTTT. Its translation: CASSYSGGNTEAFF.

This sequence joins TRBV4-3 and TRBJ1-2; perhaps TRBD1 as D (6 bases). In germline, CDR1 is LGHNA, CDR2 YSLEER. Trimming left V 4 bases short and J 5 bases short, with 11 bases between. The CDR3 sequence is 13 residues long. The CDR3 region is CASSLRGVYGYTF. The CDR3 DNA reads TGCGCCAGCAGCCTGAGGGGGGTATATGGCTACACCTTC.

CDR3 sequence reads: CASSRWWGTQYF. The CDR3 bases are TGTGCCAGCAGTCGTTGGTGGGGTACGCAGTATTTT. The rearrangement uses TRBV2 and TRBJ2-3; D unclear. Germline V gives CDR1 SNHLY, CDR2 FYNNEI. V was trimmed by 5 bases and J by 8 bases, leaving 11 bases between them. The CDR3 contains 12 residues.

V usage is TRBV5-1 and J usage is TRBJ1-3; no clear D gene. The CDR3 loop spans 17 amino acids. Between the trimmed V and J ends, which lost 0 bases and 0 bases, there was a span of 13 bases. From germline, CDR1 is SGHRS and CDR2 YFSETQ. This CDR3 reads CASSLEAGVSSGNTIYF. In nucleotides, the CDR3 is TGCGCCAGCAGCTTGGAGGCAGGCGTTAGCTCTGGAAACACCATATATTTT.

The V call is TRBV7-9, the J call TRBJ2-5; 12 nucleotides match TRBD2. After removal of 0 bases from V and 2 bases from J, the junction contained 1 base not matched to a gene. The germline gives CDR1 SEHNR, CDR2 FQNEAQ (reference sequence). This CDR3 region has 16 residues. Written as DNA, the CDR3 is TGTGCCAGCAGCTTAGCACTAGCGGGGGGTCAAGAGACCCAGTACTTC. Its translation is CASSLALAGGQETQYF.

The J gene is TRBJ2-5, the V gene TRBV4-2; 10 bases match TRBD2. Germline lookup yields CDR1 LGHNA and CDR2 YNFKEQ. This CDR3 comprises 18 residues. The ends lost 3 bases at V and 1 base at J; junction bases unmatched: 11. DNA of the CDR3: TGTGCCAGCAGCCACCCTCGGACTAGCGGTCCCTTCCAAGAGACCCAGTACTTC. Translated, it gives CASSHPRTSGPFQETQYF.

The chain employs TRBV25-1 and TRBJ1-2, with D tentatively TRBD1 (6 bases). The CDR3 extends over 16 amino acids. V lost 5 bases and J lost 4, with 20 bases in between. The germline CDR1 and CDR2 sequences are MGHDK and SYGVNS. CDR3 sequence reads: CASSPWQGKSGYGYTF. In DNA form, the CDR3 reads TGTGCCAGCAGTCCGTGGCAGGGGAAGAGCGGCTATGGCTACACCTTC.

Comment on this clone: Other DNA sequences in the same sample also yield this CDR3. The V call is TRBV2, the J call TRBJ2-3; no clear D gene. V was trimmed by 6 bases and J by 6 bases, leaving 7 bases between them. The germline gives CDR1 SNHLY, CDR2 FYNNEI. This CDR3 is built from 11 residues. This chain's CDR3 is CASRYADTQYF. The CDR3 DNA follows: TGTGCCAGCAGATACGCGGATACGCAGTATTTT.

This clone was found once. CDR3 residues: CASSEAWGFGGNQPQHF. The CDR3 DNA is TGTGCCAGCAGTGAAGCGTGGGGATTTGGAGGCAATCAGCCCCAGCATTTT. The gene calls are TRBV6-1 and TRBJ1-5; D gene ambiguous. The CDR3 sequence is 17 residues long. V was trimmed by 0 bases and J by 2 bases, leaving 14 bases between them. The germline V gene encodes CDR1 MNHNS and CDR2 SASEGT.